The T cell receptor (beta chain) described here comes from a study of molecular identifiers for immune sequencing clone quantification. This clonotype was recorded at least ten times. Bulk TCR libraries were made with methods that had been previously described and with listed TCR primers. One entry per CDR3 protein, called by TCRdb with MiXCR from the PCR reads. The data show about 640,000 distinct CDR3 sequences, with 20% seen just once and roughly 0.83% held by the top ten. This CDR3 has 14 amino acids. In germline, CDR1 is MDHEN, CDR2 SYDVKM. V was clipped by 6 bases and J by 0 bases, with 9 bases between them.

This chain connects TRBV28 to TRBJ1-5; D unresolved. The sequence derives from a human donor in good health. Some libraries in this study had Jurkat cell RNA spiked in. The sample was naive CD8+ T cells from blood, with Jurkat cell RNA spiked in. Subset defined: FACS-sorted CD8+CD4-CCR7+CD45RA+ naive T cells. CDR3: CASRPLYSNQPQHF. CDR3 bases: TGTGCCAGCAGGCCCCTTTATAGCAATCAGCCCCAGCATTTT. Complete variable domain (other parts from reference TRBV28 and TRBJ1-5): DVKVTQSSRYLVKRTGEKVFLECVQDMDHENMFWYRQDPGLGLRLIYFSYDVKMKEKGDIPEGYSVSREKKERFSLILESASTNQTSMYLCASRPLYSNQPQHFGDGTRLSIL.